The rows below give T cell receptor beta chains drawn from one sample of a study of monozygotic twins with inflammatory bowel disease. TCRdb processed the 5' RACE reads again and assigns one entry to each CDR3 protein, with no DNA. The sample table sets out 440,000 or so distinct CDR3 sequences. The specimen was blood. The receptors originated from a human donor with ulcerative colitis or Crohn's disease, or a healthy co-twin of an affected twin (not recorded which). CDR3s include the opening cysteine and the closing phenylalanine or tryptophan. The order of the fields is CDR3 length, J gene, V gene, CDR3 protein.

len: 13
j_gene: TRBJ2-3
v_gene: TRBV6-5
CDR3aa: CASSFRTADTQYF

len: 14
j_gene: TRBJ2-2
v_gene: TRBV5-4
CDR3aa: CASRKQGNTGELFF

len: 15
j_gene: TRBJ1-2
v_gene: TRBV7-9
CDR3aa: CASSLGGDRGYGYTF

len: 12
j_gene: TRBJ2-7
v_gene: TRBV4-3
CDR3aa: CASSSGAGEQYF

len: 14
j_gene: TRBJ2-1
v_gene: TRBV5-1
CDR3aa: CASGAAGGVNEQFF

len: 15
j_gene: TRBJ2-5
v_gene: TRBV20-1
CDR3aa: CSATRWDREAETQYF

len: 15
j_gene: TRBJ1-5
v_gene: TRBV12-3/TRBV12-4
CDR3aa: CASSLSGVGNQPQHF

len: 17
j_gene: TRBJ2-5
v_gene: TRBV6-1
CDR3aa: CASSGAPGLAVQETQYF

len: 16
j_gene: TRBJ1-1
v_gene: TRBV6-1
CDR3aa: CASSATGTAMNTEAFF

len: 13
j_gene: TRBJ1-5
v_gene: TRBV12-3/TRBV12-4
CDR3aa: CASGWTGHQPQHF

len: 15
j_gene: TRBJ2-1
v_gene: TRBV11-2
CDR3aa: CASSFIWRQGYEQFF

len: 16
j_gene: TRBJ2-3
v_gene: TRBV20-1
CDR3aa: CSARVRGRLSTDTQYF

len: 15
j_gene: TRBJ2-1
v_gene: TRBV5-1
CDR3aa: CASSEGQHPRNEQFF

len: 15
j_gene: TRBJ2-7
v_gene: TRBV28
CDR3aa: CASIPSGGREYEQYF

len: 16
j_gene: TRBJ2-3
v_gene: TRBV11-2
CDR3aa: CASSLIPRGTTNTQYF

len: 14
j_gene: TRBJ2-3
v_gene: TRBV11-2
CDR3aa: CASSIGPGTDTQYF

len: 13
j_gene: TRBJ1-6
v_gene: TRBV12-3/TRBV12-4
CDR3aa: CASRRAGNSPLHF

len: 12
j_gene: TRBJ2-1
v_gene: TRBV20-1
CDR3aa: CSARVYYNEQFF

len: 16
j_gene: TRBJ1-2
v_gene: TRBV25-1
CDR3aa: CASSEIGQQDNYGYTF

len: 16
j_gene: TRBJ2-5
v_gene: TRBV20-1
CDR3aa: CSARAGLAGGMETQYF

len: 14
j_gene: TRBJ2-5
v_gene: TRBV5-1
CDR3aa: CASSWGTFQETQYF

len: 14
j_gene: TRBJ2-7
v_gene: TRBV6-1
CDR3aa: CASSVVTGDYEQYF

len: 15
j_gene: TRBJ2-7
v_gene: TRBV4-1
CDR3aa: CASSQGGFGTYEQYF

len: 16
j_gene: TRBJ2-5
v_gene: TRBV28
CDR3aa: CASSFLTGGPEETQYF

len: 13
j_gene: TRBJ2-7
v_gene: TRBV21-1
CDR3aa: CASIPEGAYEQYF

len: 15
j_gene: TRBJ1-1
v_gene: TRBV15
CDR3aa: CATSRDGAGNTEAFF

len: 17
j_gene: TRBJ2-3
v_gene: TRBV12-3/TRBV12-4
CDR3aa: CASSPTSTRRGTDTQYF

len: 13
j_gene: TRBJ1-1
v_gene: TRBV6-5
CDR3aa: CASREGGIAEAFF

len: 17
j_gene: TRBJ1-2
v_gene: TRBV5-6
CDR3aa: CASSLMTGATLGYGYTF

len: 14
j_gene: TRBJ2-1
v_gene: TRBV11-2
CDR3aa: CASSLDPGPNEQFF

len: 14
j_gene: TRBJ1-2
v_gene: TRBV14
CDR3aa: CASSQGGGAYGYTF

len: 12
j_gene: TRBJ2-1
v_gene: TRBV15
CDR3aa: CATSRIGGEQFF

len: 15
j_gene: TRBJ2-1
v_gene: TRBV9
CDR3aa: CVSSSGRILGNEQFF

len: 14
j_gene: TRBJ2-3
v_gene: TRBV7-7
CDR3aa: CASSLGQGIDTQYF

len: 15
j_gene: TRBJ2-2
v_gene: TRBV29-1
CDR3aa: CSVEGSGGRTGELFF

len: 15
j_gene: TRBJ2-3
v_gene: TRBV5-1
CDR3aa: CASSLARLGADTQYF

len: 13
j_gene: TRBJ2-2
v_gene: TRBV9
CDR3aa: CASSVSGIGELFF

len: 15
j_gene: TRBJ2-1
v_gene: TRBV5-1
CDR3aa: CASSSVGQAYNEQFF

len: 14
j_gene: TRBJ2-1
v_gene: TRBV29-1
CDR3aa: CSVEIVRGTNEQFF

len: 17
j_gene: TRBJ2-1
v_gene: TRBV7-8
CDR3aa: CASSLGASGSLYNEQFF

len: 16
j_gene: TRBJ2-2
v_gene: TRBV14
CDR3aa: CASSPGVRKNTGELFF

len: 13
j_gene: TRBJ2-1
v_gene: TRBV10-3
CDR3aa: CAIRGGGNNEQFF

len: 14
j_gene: TRBJ2-7
v_gene: TRBV7-9
CDR3aa: CASSGGGRVYEQYF

len: 16
j_gene: TRBJ2-3
v_gene: TRBV5-4
CDR3aa: CASSLGLPTSTDTQYF

len: 17
j_gene: TRBJ2-6
v_gene: TRBV7-9
CDR3aa: CASSLGGGRTGANVLTF

len: 13
j_gene: TRBJ1-6
v_gene: TRBV6-5
CDR3aa: CASSPTNESPLHF

len: 13
j_gene: TRBJ1-6
v_gene: TRBV20-1
CDR3aa: CSARDRFNSPLHF

len: 15
j_gene: TRBJ2-7
v_gene: TRBV28
CDR3aa: CASSLHSRGSYEQYF

len: 14
j_gene: TRBJ1-5
v_gene: TRBV6-2/TRBV6-3
CDR3aa: CASNRAGSNQPQHF

len: 16
j_gene: TRBJ1-4
v_gene: TRBV5-1
CDR3aa: CASSSGFGRGYEKLFF

len: 13
j_gene: TRBJ2-3
v_gene: TRBV6-4
CDR3aa: CASSSASWDTQYF

len: 17
j_gene: TRBJ2-2
v_gene: TRBV7-6
CDR3aa: CASSFFEAGLSTGELFF

len: 15
j_gene: TRBJ2-1
v_gene: TRBV20-1
CDR3aa: CSARGQGPSYNEQFF

len: 15
j_gene: TRBJ1-1
v_gene: TRBV5-1
CDR3aa: CTSRPRGGANTEAFF